The 31 T cell receptor beta chains reported below all come from one sample, sequenced in a study of cytomegalovirus exposure and HLA in healthy donors. PCR was performed using 60 Vbeta and 13 Jbeta primers. The method was immunoSEQ multiplex PCR; TCRdb's version includes in-frame clones alone and lacks a portion of them. The data contain 120,000 or so clones, over 65% of them singletons. The sample comprised PBMCs. The source of these receptors is a woman in her 40s in good health and CMV-seronegative.

This rearrangement joins TRBV19 to TRBJ2-1; the D gene is possibly TRBD1 (5 bases). This CDR3 is 14 amino acids long. Germline CDR1 and CDR2: LNHDA and SQIVND (reference sequence). V was shortened by 5 bases and J by 7 bases, with 15 bases between the two germline ends. CDR3 nucleotides: TGTGCCAGTAGTGAGTTCGGCAGGGTAAATGAGCAGTTCTTC. Residues: CASSEFGRVNEQFF. Complete variable domain (other parts from reference TRBV19 and TRBJ2-1): DGGITQSPKYLFRKEGQNVTLSCEQNLNHDAMYWYRQDPGQGLRLIYYSQIVNDFQKGDIAEGYSVSREKKESFPLTVTSAQKNPTAFYLCASSEFGRVNEQFFGPGTRLTVL.

This clone has a handful of counts. Mismatch with germline at one junction end may stem from a read error. This chain's CDR3 is CASSSHSGANGLTF. CDR3 coding DNA: TGTGCCAGCAGTTCCCACTCTGGGGCCAACGGCCTGACTTTC. V is TRBV27 and J is TRBJ2-6, with D maybe TRBD1 (5 bases). CDR1 MNHEY and CDR2 SMNVEV come from the germline V gene (reference sequence). The CDR3 has 14 amino acids.

The rearrangement uses TRBV5-8 and TRBJ2-3; D gene uncertain. The ends were cut back, 4 bases at V and 5 bases at J, with 11 bases in the middle. In germline, CDR1 is SGHTS, CDR2 YDEGEE. This CDR3 spans 13 amino acids. The CDR3 nucleotides are TGTGCCAGCAGCAGAACTAAGCGAGATACGCAGTATTTT. The encoded protein is CASSRTKRDTQYF.

The rearrangement links TRBV10-2 to TRBJ2-7; TRBD1 agrees at 7 bases. The germline V gene encodes CDR1 WSHSY and CDR2 SAAADI. The CDR3 consists of 11 residues. J gave up 3 bases and V 8 bases, and 1 base lay outside the gene matches. The CDR3 is CASWDSYEQYF. Written as DNA, the CDR3 is TGCGCCAGCTGGGACAGCTACGAGCAGTACTTC.

In this sample, this clone turned up a few times. The CDR3 DNA reads as TGTGCCAGGGGGTTGATGCAGGAGGGCAGGGCGAATATAGTTGGCAATCAGCCCCAGCATTTT. Translation: CARGLMQEGRANIVGNQPQHF. The rearrangement uses TRBV2 and TRBJ1-5, with D perhaps TRBD1 (5 bases). Germline V CDR1 and CDR2: SNHLY, FYNNEI. V was trimmed by 9 bases and J by 2 bases, leaving 35 bases between them. The CDR3 consists of 21 residues. Looking up the rest from reference TRBV2 and TRBJ1-5 gives the full variable domain: EPEVTQTPSHQVTQMGQEVILRCVPISNHLYFYWYRQILGQKVEFLVSFYNNEISEKSEIFDDQFSVERPDGSNFTLKIRSTKLEDSAMYFCARGLMQEGRANIVGNQPQHFGDGTRLSIL.

In the case of this clone: The same CDR3 also results from other DNA sequences found in this sample. The chain employs TRBV4-1 and TRBJ2-3; a weak D match, TRBD1 (6 bases). The CDR3 is 13 residues long. Trimming left V 1 base short and J 5 bases short, with 7 bases between. Per germline, CDR1 MGHRA and CDR2 YSYEKL. CDR3 DNA: TGCGCCAGCAGCCAAGGGGGGCTAGATACGCAGTATTTT. Translated: CASSQGGLDTQYF.

The V and J genes are TRBV15 and TRBJ2-2, with a possible D match to TRBD2 (6 bases). This CDR3 is built from 16 residues. V lost 1 base and J 4 bases, leaving 13 bases between the germline ends. CDR1 and CDR2 from the germline V gene are LNHNV and YYDKDF (reference sequence). The CDR3 DNA follows: TGTGCCACCAGCAGAGCCCTCGGGGGAGGCACCGGGGAGCTGTTTTTT. Its translation: CATSRALGGGTGELFF. The whole variable domain, remainder taken from reference TRBV15 and TRBJ2-2, is DAMVIQNPRYQVTQFGKPVTLSCSQTLNHNVMYWYQQKSSQAPKLLFHYYDKDFNNEADTPDNFQSRRPNTSFCFLDIRSPGLGDTAMYLCATSRALGGGTGELFFGEGSRLTVL.

The chain has TRBV7-9 and TRBJ2-7, with D uncertain. Germline loops: CDR1 SEHNR, CDR2 FQNEAQ (reference sequence). The V end was cut by 3 bases, the J end by 4 bases, with 7 bases between. The CDR3 has 12 residues. CDR3 residues: CASSFSIYEQYF. Written as DNA, the CDR3 is TGTGCCAGCAGCTTCAGTATTTACGAGCAGTACTTC.

V and J are TRBV4-3 and TRBJ1-2; D is unresolved. The CDR3 consists of 14 residues. Trimming shortened V by 2 bases and J by 3 bases, and 10 bases separated the two germline ends. Germline CDR1 LGHNA, CDR2 YSLEER. For the CDR3, the DNA is TGCGCCAGCAGCCAACCTGACACGCACTATGGCTACACCTTC. This codes for CASSQPDTHYGYTF.

The rearrangement uses TRBV19 and TRBJ2-1, with 7 bases identical to TRBD1. The CDR3 is 16 residues long. Looked up from germline, CDR1 is LNHDA and CDR2 is SQIVND (reference sequence). V trimming: 5 bases; J trimming: 8 bases; junction bases outside the gene matches: 15. CDR3: CASSSPTGSLDDEQFF. The DNA for the CDR3 is TGTGCCAGTAGTTCGCCGACAGGGTCCCTAGATGATGAGCAGTTCTTC.

V is TRBV28 and J is TRBJ1-2, with a possible D match to TRBD1 (6 bases). The CDR3 consists of 14 residues. Between the trimmed V and J ends, which lost 3 bases and 1 base, there was a span of 9 bases. CDR1 is MDHEN, CDR2 SYDVKM, per germline. The CDR3 sequence is CASSLDRINYGYTF. The CDR3 DNA reads TGTGCCAGCAGTTTGGACAGAATTAACTATGGCTACACCTTC.

The chain combines TRBV28 with TRBJ2-7, with TRBD1 identical over 7 bases. The V gene end was trimmed by 4 bases and the J gene end by 5 bases; junction bases not matched to a gene: 11. The CDR3 sequence is 15 residues long. Germline V CDR1 and CDR2: MDHEN, SYDVKM. CDR3 nucleotide sequence: TGTGCCAGCAGTTCCGAGGGGGCGCAGGACGACGAGCAGTACTTC. Its protein is CASSSEGAQDDEQYF.

As regards this clone: This sample includes further DNA sequences coding for the same CDR3. CDR3 in DNA: TGTGCCAGTAGTATAGCGGGATACAATGAGCAGTTCTTC. It encodes CASSIAGYNEQFF. The chain couples TRBV19 to TRBJ2-1; D is possibly TRBD2 (5 bases). The germline V gene encodes CDR1 LNHDA and CDR2 SQIVND (reference sequence). Trimming cost V 1 base and J 4 bases, with 5 bases left between them. The CDR3 sequence is 13 residues long.

This clone was seen only once. This sequence joins TRBV10-3 and TRBJ1-6; TRBD1 might be the D (6 bases). The germline CDR1 and CDR2 sequences are ENHRY and SYGVKD. This CDR3 comprises 15 residues. The ends were cut back, 6 bases at V and 7 bases at J, with 16 bases in the middle. The CDR3 reads CAIRIGGEGNSPLHF. The CDR3 coding sequence is TGTGCCATCAGGATAGGGGGGGAAGGGAATTCACCCCTCCACTTT.

This chain joins TRBV5-1 and TRBJ2-1, with 7 bases fitting TRBD2. CDR1 and CDR2 from the germline V gene are SGHRS and YFSETQ. The CDR3 is 15 amino acids. Germline trimming cut 1 base from V and 5 bases from J; bases unmatched to any gene: 6. This chain's CDR3 is CASSLLATSNNEQFF. CDR3 in DNA: TGCGCCAGCAGCTTGCTGGCGACTAGCAACAATGAGCAGTTCTTC.

The chain recombines TRBV2 with TRBJ1-3; TRBD1 agrees at 8 bases. After removal of 7 bases from V and 0 bases from J, the junction contained 8 bases not matched to a gene. The germline V gene has CDR1 SNHLY and CDR2 FYNNEI. This CDR3 region has 16 residues. CDR3 DNA sequence: TGTGCCAGCAACCTTAACAGGGGGATCTCTGGAAACACCATATATTTT. Amino acid sequence: CASNLNRGISGNTIYF.

The chain combines TRBV19 with TRBJ1-6; D is undetermined. The germline CDR1 and CDR2 sequences are LNHDA and SQIVND (reference sequence). Trimming shortened V by 6 bases and J by 9 bases, and 18 bases separated the two germline ends. The CDR3 loop spans 15 amino acids. This chain's CDR3 is CASRQGTGSGSPLHF. DNA for the CDR3: TGTGCCAGTAGGCAAGGAACCGGGAGCGGTTCACCCCTCCACTTT.

This rearrangement joins TRBV18 to TRBJ2-7; 9 positions agree with TRBD2. J lost 0 bases, V lost 2 bases, and 8 bases had no gene match. Germline V lookup: CDR1 KGHSH, CDR2 LQKENI. CDR3 length equals 17 residues. CDR3 protein: CASSPEWREGPSYEQYF. The CDR3 DNA reads as TGTGCCAGCTCACCAGAGTGGCGGGAGGGCCCCTCCTACGAGCAGTACTTC.

The chain has TRBV6-1 and TRBJ2-3, with D unresolved. Trimming took off 6 bases at V and 5 bases at J, with 3 bases between the two ends. The CDR3 has 10 residues. The germline CDR1 and CDR2 sequences are MNHNS and SASEGT. The CDR3 region is CASSRDTQYF. In nucleotides, the CDR3 is TGTGCCAGCAGCCGAGATACGCAGTATTTT.

The V call is TRBV5-4, the J call TRBJ2-6; D remains ambiguous. The V end was cut by 2 bases, the J end by 2 bases, with 8 bases between. CDR3 length equals 15 residues. From germline, CDR1 is SGHNT and CDR2 YYREEE (reference sequence). The CDR3 DNA follows: TGTGCCAGCAGCTTCCCGGCGGCTGGGGCCAACGTCCTGACTTTC. Translation gives CASSFPAAGANVLTF.

J is TRBJ1-3 and V is TRBV7-2; D is unclear. V lost 5 bases, J lost 0 bases, and 11 bases lay in between. Germline CDR1 and CDR2: SGHTA and FQGNSA. This CDR3 spans 15 amino acids. The CDR3 nucleotides are TGTGCCAGCAGCCGGGGAAACCCCTCTGGAAACACCATATATTTT. Amino acid sequence: CASSRGNPSGNTIYF.

The sample holds a few counts of this clone. The chain joins TRBV5-1 to TRBJ2-2, with 9 bases that match TRBD2. Germline lookup yields CDR1 SGHRS and CDR2 YFSETQ. Trimming took 2 bases from V and 0 from J; bases not matched to a gene: 2. The CDR3 is 16 residues long. CDR3 amino acids: CASSFVAGANTGELFF. In DNA form, the CDR3 reads TGCGCCAGCAGCTTCGTAGCGGGAGCGAACACCGGGGAGCTGTTTTTT.

The chain carries TRBV4-2 and TRBJ2-7, with D possibly matching TRBD2 (6 bases). The V gene lost 0 bases and the J gene lost 3 bases, with 9 bases spanning the gap. This CDR3 has 14 residues. Germline CDR1 is LGHNA and CDR2 is YNFKEQ. The CDR3, as DNA: TGTGCCAGCAGCCAAGAGCGGGGAAGCTACGAGCAGTACTTC. Residues: CASSQERGSYEQYF.

The chain uses TRBV6-5 and TRBJ2-3; possible D gene TRBD2, 6 bases. Trimming left V 8 bases short and J 2 bases short, with 17 bases between. Germline V gives CDR1 MNHEY, CDR2 SVGAGI. This CDR3 has 15 residues. The CDR3 nucleotides are TGTGCCAGCGGGGGGAGCGGCGGGGACACAGATACGCAGTATTTT. Amino acids: CASGGSGGDTDTQYF.

The chain links TRBV20-1 to TRBJ1-1; the D is unclear. The CDR3 totals 11 residues. V was pared by 0 bases and J by 8 bases, with 7 bases between. In germline, CDR1 is DFQATT, CDR2 SNEGSKA (reference sequence). In nucleotides, the CDR3 is TGCAGTGCTAGAGACCAGATCGAAGCTTTCTTT. This codes for CSARDQIEAFF.

This clone was recorded a few times. The rearrangement joins TRBV27 to TRBJ1-5; 9 positions agree with TRBD1. CDR3 length: 15 residues. Germline lookup yields CDR1 MNHEY and CDR2 SMNVEV (reference sequence). The trim removed 6 bases at V and 2 bases at J, leaving 5 bases unmatched. The CDR3 protein is CASSGTGTGNQPQHF. In nucleotides, the CDR3 is TGTGCCAGCAGCGGGACAGGGACGGGCAATCAGCCCCAGCATTTT.

The chain links TRBV15 to TRBJ2-3; D is unresolved. The CDR3 has 12 residues. CDR1 and CDR2 from the germline V gene are LNHNV and YYDKDF (reference sequence). Trimming stripped 6 bases from V and 6 bases from J, with 10 bases between. The CDR3 bases are TGTGCCACCAGAGCCCCCCCCGATACGCAGTATTTT. Its protein product is CATRAPPDTQYF.

DNA for the CDR3: TGCAGCGTCTCGAGGGAGTCCACTGAAGCTTTCTTT. It is translated as CSVSRESTEAFF. The chain employs TRBV29-1 and TRBJ1-1; no clear D. CDR1 and CDR2 from the germline V gene are SQVTM and ANQGSEA. V lost 6 bases and J 4 bases, leaving 12 bases between the germline ends. The length of the CDR3 is 12 residues.

This chain joins TRBV15 and TRBJ2-3; 7 bases match TRBD2. The trim removed 1 base at V and 0 bases at J, leaving 7 bases unmatched. CDR3 length: 17 residues. Germline loops: CDR1 LNHNV, CDR2 YYDKDF (reference sequence). The CDR3 DNA follows: TGTGCCACCAGCAGAGTCCCAGCGGGGACTAGCACAGATACGCAGTATTTT. This codes for CATSRVPAGTSTDTQYF. Full variable domain (outside the CDR3, taken from reference TRBV15 and TRBJ2-3): DAMVIQNPRYQVTQFGKPVTLSCSQTLNHNVMYWYQQKSSQAPKLLFHYYDKDFNNEADTPDNFQSRRPNTSFCFLDIRSPGLGDTAMYLCATSRVPAGTSTDTQYFGPGTRLTVL.

V and J are TRBV28 and TRBJ2-4, with 9 bases identical to TRBD1. Germline V gene lookup returns CDR1 MDHEN and CDR2 SYDVKM. The CDR3 has 16 amino acids. With V trimmed by 5 bases and J by 0 bases, 5 bases remained unmatched. CDR3 region: CASSPGTGKAKNIQYF. The CDR3 DNA sequence: TGTGCCAGCAGTCCCGGGACAGGGAAAGCCAAAAACATTCAGTACTTC.

DNA for the CDR3: TGTGCCACCGGTACAGGCCCGAACACCGGGGAGCTGTTTTTT. Encoded protein: CATGTGPNTGELFF. The rearrangement uses TRBV6-4 and TRBJ2-2; possible D gene TRBD1, 5 bases. CDR3 size: 14 residues. From germline, CDR1 is MRHNA and CDR2 SNTAGT. V lost 10 bases to trimming and J lost 0 bases, with 12 bases between them.